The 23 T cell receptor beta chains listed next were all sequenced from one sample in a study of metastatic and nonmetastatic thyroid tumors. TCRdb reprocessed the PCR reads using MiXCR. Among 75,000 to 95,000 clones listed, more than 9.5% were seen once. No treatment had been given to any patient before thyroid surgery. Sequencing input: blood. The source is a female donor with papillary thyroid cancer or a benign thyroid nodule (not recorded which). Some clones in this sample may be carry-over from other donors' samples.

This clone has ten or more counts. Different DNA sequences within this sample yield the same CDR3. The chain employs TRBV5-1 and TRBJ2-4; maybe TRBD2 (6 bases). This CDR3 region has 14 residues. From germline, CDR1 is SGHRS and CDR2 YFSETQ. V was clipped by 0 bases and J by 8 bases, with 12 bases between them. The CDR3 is CASSLARDTDIQYF. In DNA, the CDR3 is TGCGCCAGCAGCTTGGCGCGGGATACGGACATTCAGTACTTC.

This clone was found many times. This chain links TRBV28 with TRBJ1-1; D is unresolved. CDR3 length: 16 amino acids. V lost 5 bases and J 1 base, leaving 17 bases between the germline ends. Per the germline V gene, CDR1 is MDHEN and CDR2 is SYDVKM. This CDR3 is CASSPLGSLRNTEAFF. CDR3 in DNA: TGTGCCAGCAGTCCCCTGGGCAGCTTAAGGAACACTGAAGCTTTCTTT.

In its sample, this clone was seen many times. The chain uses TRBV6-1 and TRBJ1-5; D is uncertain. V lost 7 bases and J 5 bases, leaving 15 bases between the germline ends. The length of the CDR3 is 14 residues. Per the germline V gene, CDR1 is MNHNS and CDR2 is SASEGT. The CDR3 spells CASTVPGRDQPQHF. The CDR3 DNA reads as TGTGCCAGCACCGTCCCCGGTAGGGATCAGCCCCAGCATTTT.

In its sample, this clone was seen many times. The DNA of the CDR3 is TGTGCCAGCAGCGTATCAGGGGCACACAACAATGAGCAGTTCTTC. It yields the protein CASSVSGAHNNEQFF. The gene calls are TRBV9 and TRBJ2-1; D perhaps matches TRBD1 (6 bases). The germline gives CDR1 SGDLS, CDR2 YYNGEE. Trimming left V 1 base short and J 5 bases short, with 13 bases between. CDR3 length: 15 residues.

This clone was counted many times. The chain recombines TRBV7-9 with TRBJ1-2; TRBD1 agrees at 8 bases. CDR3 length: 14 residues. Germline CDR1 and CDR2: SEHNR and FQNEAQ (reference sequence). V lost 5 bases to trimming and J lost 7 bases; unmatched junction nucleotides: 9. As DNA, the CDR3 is TGTGCCAGCAGCGGAGGACAGGGCTTTTTTGGCTACACCTTC. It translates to CASSGGQGFFGYTF.

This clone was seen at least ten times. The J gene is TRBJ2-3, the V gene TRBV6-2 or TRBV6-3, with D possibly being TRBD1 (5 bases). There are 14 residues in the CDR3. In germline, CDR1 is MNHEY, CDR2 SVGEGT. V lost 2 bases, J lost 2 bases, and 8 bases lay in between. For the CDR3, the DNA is TGTGCCAGCAGTTACGTCAGGGACACAGATACGCAGTATTTT. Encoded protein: CASSYVRDTDTQYF.

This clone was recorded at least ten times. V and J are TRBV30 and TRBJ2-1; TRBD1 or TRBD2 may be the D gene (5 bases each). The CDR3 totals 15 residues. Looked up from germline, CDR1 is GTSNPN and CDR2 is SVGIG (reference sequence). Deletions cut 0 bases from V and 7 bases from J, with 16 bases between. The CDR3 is CAWSVGVPRRNEQFF. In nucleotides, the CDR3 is TGTGCCTGGAGTGTAGGGGTGCCTAGGAGGAATGAGCAGTTCTTC.

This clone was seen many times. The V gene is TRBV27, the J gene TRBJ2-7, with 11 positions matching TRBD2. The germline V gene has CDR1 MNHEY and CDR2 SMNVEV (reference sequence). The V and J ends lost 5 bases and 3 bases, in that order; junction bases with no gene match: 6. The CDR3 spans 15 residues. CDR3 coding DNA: TGTGCCAGCAGTCGAACTACTAGCGGGAGCTACGAGCAGTACTTC. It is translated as CASSRTTSGSYEQYF.

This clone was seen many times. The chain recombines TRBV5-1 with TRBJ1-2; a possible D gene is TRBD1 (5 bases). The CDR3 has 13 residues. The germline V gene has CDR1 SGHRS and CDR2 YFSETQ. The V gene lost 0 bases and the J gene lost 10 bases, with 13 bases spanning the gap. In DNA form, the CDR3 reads TGCGCCAGCAGCTTGGACACAGGAGGATCCTACACCTTC. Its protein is CASSLDTGGSYTF.

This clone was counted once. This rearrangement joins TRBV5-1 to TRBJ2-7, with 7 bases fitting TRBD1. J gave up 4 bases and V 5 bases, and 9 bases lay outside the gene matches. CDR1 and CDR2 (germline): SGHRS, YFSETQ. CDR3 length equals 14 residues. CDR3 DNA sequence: TGCGCCAGCAGTGTGGGGCAGGGGGAATACGAGCAGTACTTC. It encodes CASSVGQGEYEQYF.

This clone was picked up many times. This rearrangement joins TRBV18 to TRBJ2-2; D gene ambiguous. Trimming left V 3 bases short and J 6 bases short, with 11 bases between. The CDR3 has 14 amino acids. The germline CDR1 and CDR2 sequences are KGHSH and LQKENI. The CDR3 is CASSPPIRPGELFF. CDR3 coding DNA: TGTGCCAGCTCACCGCCTATCAGGCCCGGGGAGCTGTTTTTT. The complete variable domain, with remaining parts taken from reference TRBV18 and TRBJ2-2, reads NAGVMQNPRHLVRRRGQEARLRCSPMKGHSHVYWYRQLPEEGLKFMVYLQKENIIDESGMPKERFSAEFPKEGPSILRIQQVVRGDSAAYFCASSPPIRPGELFFGEGSRLTVL.

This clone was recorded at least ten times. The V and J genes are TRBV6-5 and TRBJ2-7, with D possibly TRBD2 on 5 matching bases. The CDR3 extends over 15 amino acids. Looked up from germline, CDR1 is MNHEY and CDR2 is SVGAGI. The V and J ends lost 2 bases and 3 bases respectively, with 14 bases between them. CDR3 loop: CASSYGLAVIYEQYF. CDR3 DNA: TGTGCCAGCAGTTACGGGCTAGCTGTAATCTACGAGCAGTACTTC.

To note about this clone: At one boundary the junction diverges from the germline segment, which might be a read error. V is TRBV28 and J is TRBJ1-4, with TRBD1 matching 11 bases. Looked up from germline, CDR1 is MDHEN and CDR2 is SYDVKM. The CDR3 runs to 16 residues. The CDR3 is CASRSRRDRGVVKMFF. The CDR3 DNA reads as TGTGCCAGCAGATCGCGGAGGGACAGGGGGGTAGTAAAAATGTTTTTT.

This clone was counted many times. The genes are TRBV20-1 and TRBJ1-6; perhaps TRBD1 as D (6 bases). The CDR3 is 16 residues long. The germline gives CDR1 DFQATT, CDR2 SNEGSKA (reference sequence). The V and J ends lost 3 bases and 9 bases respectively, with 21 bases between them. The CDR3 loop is CSASLAGGERVSPLHF. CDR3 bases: TGCAGTGCTAGTTTAGCTGGGGGCGAGAGGGTTTCACCCCTCCACTTT.

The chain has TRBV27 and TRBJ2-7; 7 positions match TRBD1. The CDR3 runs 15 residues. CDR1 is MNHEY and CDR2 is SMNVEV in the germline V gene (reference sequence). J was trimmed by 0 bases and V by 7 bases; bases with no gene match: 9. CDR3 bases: TGTGCCAGCAAGACCTCCGGGACAGTCTCCTACGAGCAGTACTTC. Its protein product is CASKTSGTVSYEQYF.

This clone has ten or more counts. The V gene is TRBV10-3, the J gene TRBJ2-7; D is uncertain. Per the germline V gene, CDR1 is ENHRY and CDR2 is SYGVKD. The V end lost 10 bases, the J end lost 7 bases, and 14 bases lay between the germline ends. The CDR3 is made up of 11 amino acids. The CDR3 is CATRSVGEQYF. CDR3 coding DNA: TGTGCCACCAGGAGCGTAGGGGAGCAGTACTTC.

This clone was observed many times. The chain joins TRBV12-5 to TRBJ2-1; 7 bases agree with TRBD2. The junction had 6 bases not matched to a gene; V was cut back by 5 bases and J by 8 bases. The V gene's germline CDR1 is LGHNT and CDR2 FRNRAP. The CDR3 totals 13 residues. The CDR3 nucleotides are TGTGCTAGTGGTGCGGGGACTATATATGAGCAGTTCTTC. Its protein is CASGAGTIYEQFF. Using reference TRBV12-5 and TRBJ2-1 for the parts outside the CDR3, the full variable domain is DARVTQTPRHKVTEMGQEVTMRCQPILGHNTVFWYRQTMMQGLELLAYFRNRAPLDDSGMPKDRFSAEMPDATLATLKIQPSEPRDSAVYFCASGAGTIYEQFFGPGTRLTVL.

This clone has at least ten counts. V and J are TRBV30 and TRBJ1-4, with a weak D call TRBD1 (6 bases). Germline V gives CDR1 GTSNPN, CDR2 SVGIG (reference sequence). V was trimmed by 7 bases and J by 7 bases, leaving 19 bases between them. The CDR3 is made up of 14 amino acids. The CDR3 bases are TGTGCCTACCAGAAAACCCGAGGGGGTGAAAAACTGTTTTTT. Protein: CAYQKTRGGEKLFF.

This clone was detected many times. In DNA form, the CDR3 reads TGTGCCAGCAGCTTGAAGGGGACTAGCACAGATACGCAGTATTTT. Protein sequence: CASSLKGTSTDTQYF. J is TRBJ2-3 and V is TRBV27; D may be TRBD2 (6 bases). V lost 6 bases, J lost 0 bases, and 13 bases lay in between. This CDR3 region has 15 residues. Per germline, CDR1 MNHEY and CDR2 SMNVEV (reference sequence).

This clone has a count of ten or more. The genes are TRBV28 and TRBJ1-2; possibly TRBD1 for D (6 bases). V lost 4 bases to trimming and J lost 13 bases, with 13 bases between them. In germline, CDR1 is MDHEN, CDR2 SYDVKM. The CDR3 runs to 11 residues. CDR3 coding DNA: TGTGCCAGCAGTTCTTTGGGGGCCGGCACCTTC. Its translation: CASSSLGAGTF.

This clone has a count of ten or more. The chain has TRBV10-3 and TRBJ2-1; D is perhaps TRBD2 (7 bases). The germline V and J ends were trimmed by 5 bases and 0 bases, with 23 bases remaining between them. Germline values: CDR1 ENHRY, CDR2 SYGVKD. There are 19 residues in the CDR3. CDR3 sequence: CAISRGGGRSVVSYNEQFF. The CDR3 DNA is TGTGCCATCAGTCGAGGGGGGGGCAGGTCTGTCGTCTCCTACAATGAGCAGTTCTTC.

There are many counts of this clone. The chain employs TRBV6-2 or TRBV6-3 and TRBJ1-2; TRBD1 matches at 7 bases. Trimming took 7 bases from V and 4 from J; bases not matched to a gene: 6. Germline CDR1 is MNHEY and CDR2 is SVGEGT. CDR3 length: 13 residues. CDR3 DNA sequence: TGTGCCAGCACGGCAGGGGGAAGCTATGGCTACACCTTC. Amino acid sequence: CASTAGGSYGYTF.

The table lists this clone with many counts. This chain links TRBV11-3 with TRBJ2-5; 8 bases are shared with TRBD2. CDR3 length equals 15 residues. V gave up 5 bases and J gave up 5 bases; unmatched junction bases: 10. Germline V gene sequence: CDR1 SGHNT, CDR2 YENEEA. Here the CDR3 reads CASSPGVAGRETQYF. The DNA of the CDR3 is TGTGCCAGCAGCCCTGGGGTAGCGGGAAGGGAGACCCAGTACTTC.